Below are 4 T cell receptor beta chains sequenced from a single sample in a study of blood T cell repertoires in COVID-19. Data came from immunoSEQ multiplex PCR; TCRdb stores just in-frame clones and leaves some out. The profile shows 150,000 or so clones, 80% to 90% of them singletons. The specimen was peripheral blood. The receptors shown here come from a man in his fifties or sixties with acute or convalescent COVID-19.

V gene TRBV9 combines with J gene TRBJ1-2; 7 bases are shared with TRBD1. Germline V gives CDR1 SGDLS, CDR2 YYNGEE. Trimming took 0 bases from V and 6 from J; bases not matched to a gene: 8. The CDR3 spans 15 residues. CDR3 in amino acids: CASSVEVEGAHGYTF. The DNA of the CDR3 is TGTGCCAGCAGCGTAGAGGTGGAGGGGGCTCATGGCTACACCTTC.

This chain uses TRBV3-1 (or the pseudogene TRBV3-2) with TRBJ2-1, with a tentative D call TRBD2 (6 bases). The CDR3 is 14 residues long. Germline CDR1 reads LGHDT; CDR2 reads YNNKEL (reference sequence). V lost 1 base, J lost 9 bases, and 13 bases lay in between. CDR3: CASSQGWRVGEQFF. In nucleotides, the CDR3 is TGTGCCAGCAGCCAAGGGTGGAGGGTGGGTGAGCAGTTCTTC.

The chain joins TRBV13 to TRBJ2-3, with D tentatively TRBD2 (6 bases). The ends were cut back, 2 bases at V and 2 bases at J, with 14 bases in the middle. The CDR3 spans 16 residues. Per the germline V gene, CDR1 is PRHDT and CDR2 is FYEKMQ (reference sequence). The CDR3 loop is CASSLRPGVNTDTQYF. CDR3 in DNA: TGTGCCAGCAGCTTACGTCCGGGAGTTAACACAGATACGCAGTATTTT.

The genes are TRBV28 and TRBJ1-1, with D hard to call. The CDR3 has 12 residues. The germline V gene has CDR1 MDHEN and CDR2 SYDVKM. Trimming left V 2 bases short and J 5 bases short, with 6 bases between. CDR3 residues: CASSLPKTEAFF. CDR3 nucleotide sequence: TGTGCCAGCAGTTTACCCAAAACTGAAGCTTTCTTT.